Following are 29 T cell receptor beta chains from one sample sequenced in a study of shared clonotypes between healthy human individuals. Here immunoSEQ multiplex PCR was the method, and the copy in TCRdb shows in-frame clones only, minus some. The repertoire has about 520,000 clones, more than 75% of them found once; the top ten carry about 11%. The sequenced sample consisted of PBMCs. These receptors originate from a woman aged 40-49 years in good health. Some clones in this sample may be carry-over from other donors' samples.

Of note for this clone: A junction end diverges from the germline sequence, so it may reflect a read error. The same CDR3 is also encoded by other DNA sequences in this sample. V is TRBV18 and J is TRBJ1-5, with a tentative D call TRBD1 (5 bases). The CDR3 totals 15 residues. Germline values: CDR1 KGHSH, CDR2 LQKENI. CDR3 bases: TGTGCTAGCTCACTGGGGGATCCAAGCAATCAGCCCCAGCATTTT. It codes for CASSLGDPSNQPQHF.

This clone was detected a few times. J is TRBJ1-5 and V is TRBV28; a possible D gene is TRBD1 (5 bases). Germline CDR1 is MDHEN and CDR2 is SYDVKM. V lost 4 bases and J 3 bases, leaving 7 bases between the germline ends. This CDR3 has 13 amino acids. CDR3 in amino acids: CASSWGYNQPQHF. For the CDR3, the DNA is TGTGCCAGCAGTTGGGGGTACAATCAGCCCCAGCATTTT. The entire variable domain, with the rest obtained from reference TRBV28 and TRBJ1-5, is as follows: DVKVTQSSRYLVKRTGEKVFLECVQDMDHENMFWYRQDPGLGLRLIYFSYDVKMKEKGDIPEGYSVSREKKERFSLILESASTNQTSMYLCASSWGYNQPQHFGDGTRLSIL.

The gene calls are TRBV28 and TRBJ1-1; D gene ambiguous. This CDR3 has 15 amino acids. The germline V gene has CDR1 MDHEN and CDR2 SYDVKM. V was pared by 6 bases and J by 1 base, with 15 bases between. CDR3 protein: CASSGDPGSNTEAFF. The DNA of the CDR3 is TGTGCCAGCAGCGGAGACCCGGGGTCGAACACTGAAGCTTTCTTT. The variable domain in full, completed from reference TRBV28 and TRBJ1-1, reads DVKVTQSSRYLVKRTGEKVFLECVQDMDHENMFWYRQDPGLGLRLIYFSYDVKMKEKGDIPEGYSVSREKKERFSLILESASTNQTSMYLCASSGDPGSNTEAFFGQGTRLTVV.

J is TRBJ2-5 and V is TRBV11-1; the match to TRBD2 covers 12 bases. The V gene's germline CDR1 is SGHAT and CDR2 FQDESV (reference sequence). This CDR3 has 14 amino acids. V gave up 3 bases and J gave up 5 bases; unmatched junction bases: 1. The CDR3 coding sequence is TGTGCCAGCAGCTTCGGGACTAGCGGGGAGACCCAGTACTTC. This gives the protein CASSFGTSGETQYF.

CDR3 DNA sequence: TGCGCCAGCAGCCAAGAAAGCACCCCTAGCGTGCAGTACTTC. Translated: CASSQESTPSVQYF. The chain has TRBV4-3 and TRBJ2-7; TRBD2 is a possible D gene (6 bases). The germline V gene encodes CDR1 LGHNA and CDR2 YSLEER. The V and J ends lost 0 bases and 9 bases respectively, with 15 bases between them. The CDR3 is made up of 14 amino acids.

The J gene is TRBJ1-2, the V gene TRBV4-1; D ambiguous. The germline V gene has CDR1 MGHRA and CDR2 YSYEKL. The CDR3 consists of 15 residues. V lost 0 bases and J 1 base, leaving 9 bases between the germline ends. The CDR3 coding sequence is TGCGCCAGCAGCCAAGATCTGGGCTTTAACTATGGCTACACCTTC. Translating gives CASSQDLGFNYGYTF.

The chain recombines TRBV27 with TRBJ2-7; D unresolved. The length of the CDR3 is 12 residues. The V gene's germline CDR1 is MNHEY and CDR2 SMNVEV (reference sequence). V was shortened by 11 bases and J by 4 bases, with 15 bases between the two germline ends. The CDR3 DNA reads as TGTGCCGCCAAAATGTTAGAATACGAGCAGTACTTC. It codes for CAAKMLEYEQYF.

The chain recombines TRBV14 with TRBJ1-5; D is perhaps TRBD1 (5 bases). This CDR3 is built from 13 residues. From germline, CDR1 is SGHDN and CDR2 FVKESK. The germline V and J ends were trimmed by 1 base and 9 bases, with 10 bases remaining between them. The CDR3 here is CASSQAGAGPQHF. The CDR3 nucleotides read TGTGCCAGCAGCCAAGCTGGGGCAGGGCCCCAGCATTTT.

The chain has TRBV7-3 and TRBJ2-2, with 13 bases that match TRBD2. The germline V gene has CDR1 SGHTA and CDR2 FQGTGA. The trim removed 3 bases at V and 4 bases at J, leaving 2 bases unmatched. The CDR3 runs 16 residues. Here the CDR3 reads CASSFGLAGATGELFF. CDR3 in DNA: TGTGCCAGCAGCTTCGGACTAGCGGGAGCCACCGGGGAGCTGTTTTTT.

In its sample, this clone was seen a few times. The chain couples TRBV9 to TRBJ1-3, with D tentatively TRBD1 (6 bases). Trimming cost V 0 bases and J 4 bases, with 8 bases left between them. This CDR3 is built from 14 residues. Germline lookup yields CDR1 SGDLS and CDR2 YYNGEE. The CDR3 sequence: CASSVGDNGNTIYF. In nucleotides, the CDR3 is TGTGCCAGCAGCGTAGGGGACAACGGAAACACCATATATTTT. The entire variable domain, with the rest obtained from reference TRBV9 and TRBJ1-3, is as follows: DSGVTQTPKHLITATGQRVTLRCSPRSGDLSVYWYQQSLDQGLQFLIQYYNGEERAKGNILERFSAQQFPDLHSELNLSSLELGDSALYFCASSVGDNGNTIYFGEGSWLTVV.

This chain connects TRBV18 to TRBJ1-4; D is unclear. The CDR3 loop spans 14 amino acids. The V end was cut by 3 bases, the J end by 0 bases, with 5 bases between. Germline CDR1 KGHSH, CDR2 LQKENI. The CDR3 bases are TGTGCCAGCTCACCCCCGGCAACTAATGAAAAACTGTTTTTT. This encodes CASSPPATNEKLFF.

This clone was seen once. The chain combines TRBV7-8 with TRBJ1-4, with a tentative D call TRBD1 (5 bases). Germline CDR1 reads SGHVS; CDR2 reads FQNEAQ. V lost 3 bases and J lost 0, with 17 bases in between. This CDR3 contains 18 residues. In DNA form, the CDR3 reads TGTGCCAGCAGCTTGTATGGACTGGGGCAGGCAACTAATGAAAAACTGTTTTTT. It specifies CASSLYGLGQATNEKLFF.

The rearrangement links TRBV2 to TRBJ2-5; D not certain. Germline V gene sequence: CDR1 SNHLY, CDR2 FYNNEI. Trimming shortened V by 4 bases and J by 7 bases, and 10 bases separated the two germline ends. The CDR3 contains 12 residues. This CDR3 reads CASSVREGTQYF. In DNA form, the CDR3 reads TGTGCCAGCAGTGTTCGCGAAGGGACCCAGTACTTC. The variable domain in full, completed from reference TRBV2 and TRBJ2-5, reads EPEVTQTPSHQVTQMGQEVILRCVPISNHLYFYWYRQILGQKVEFLVSFYNNEISEKSEIFDDQFSVERPDGSNFTLKIRSTKLEDSAMYFCASSVREGTQYFGPGTRLLVL.

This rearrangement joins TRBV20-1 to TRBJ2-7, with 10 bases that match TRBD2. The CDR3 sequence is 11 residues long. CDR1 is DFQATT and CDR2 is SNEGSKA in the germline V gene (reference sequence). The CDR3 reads CRVAGGYEQYF. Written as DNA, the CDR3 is TGCAGGGTAGCGGGAGGCTACGAGCAGTACTTC.

In DNA form, the CDR3 reads TGTGCCACCAGCGGATTATCTAGCGGGAGGGTAGAGACCCAGTACTTC. Encoded protein: CATSGLSSGRVETQYF. The chain employs TRBV15 and TRBJ2-5, with 12 bases matching TRBD2. Losses at the gene ends were 5 bases for V and 4 bases for J; bases not matched to a gene: 8. Germline CDR1 LNHNV, CDR2 YYDKDF (reference sequence). CDR3 size: 16 residues.

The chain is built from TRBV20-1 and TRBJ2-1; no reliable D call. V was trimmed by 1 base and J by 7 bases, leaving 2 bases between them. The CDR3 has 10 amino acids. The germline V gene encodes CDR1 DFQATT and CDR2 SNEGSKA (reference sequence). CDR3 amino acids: CSARANEQFF. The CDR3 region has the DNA TGCAGTGCTAGAGCTAATGAGCAGTTCTTC.

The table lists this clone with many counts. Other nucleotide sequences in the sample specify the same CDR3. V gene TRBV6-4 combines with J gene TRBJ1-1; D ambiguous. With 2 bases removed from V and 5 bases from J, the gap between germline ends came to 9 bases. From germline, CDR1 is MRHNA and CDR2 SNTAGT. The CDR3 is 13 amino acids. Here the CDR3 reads CASSDEGGTEAFF. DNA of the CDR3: TGTGCCAGCAGTGACGAGGGAGGGACTGAAGCTTTCTTT.

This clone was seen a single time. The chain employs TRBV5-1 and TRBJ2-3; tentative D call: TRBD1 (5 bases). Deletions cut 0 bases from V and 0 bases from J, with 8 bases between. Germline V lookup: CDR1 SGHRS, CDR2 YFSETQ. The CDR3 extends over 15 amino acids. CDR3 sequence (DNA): TGCGCCAGCAGCTTGGAGGGGAAAAGCACAGATACGCAGTATTTT. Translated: CASSLEGKSTDTQYF. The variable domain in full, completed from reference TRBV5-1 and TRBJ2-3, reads KAGVTQTPRYLIKTRGQQVTLSCSPISGHRSVSWYQQTPGQGLQFLFEYFSETQRNKGNFPGRFSGRQFSNSRSEMNVSTLELGDSALYLCASSLEGKSTDTQYFGPGTRLTVL.

CDR3: CASSSLAGVEVNEQFF. CDR3 bases: TGTGCCAGCAGTTCCTTAGCGGGAGTTGAGGTCAATGAGCAGTTCTTC. The chain carries TRBV28 and TRBJ2-1, with TRBD2 matching 9 bases. Germline assignment: CDR1 MDHEN and CDR2 SYDVKM. The CDR3 is 16 amino acids. V dropped 4 bases and J dropped 6; count of bases not matched to a gene: 10.

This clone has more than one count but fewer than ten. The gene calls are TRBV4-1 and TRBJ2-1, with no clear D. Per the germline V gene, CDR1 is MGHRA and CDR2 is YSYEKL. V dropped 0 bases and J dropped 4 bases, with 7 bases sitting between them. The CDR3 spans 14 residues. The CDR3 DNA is TGCGCCAGCAGCCAAGATGAGGAGTACAATGAGCAGTTCTTC. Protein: CASSQDEEYNEQFF.

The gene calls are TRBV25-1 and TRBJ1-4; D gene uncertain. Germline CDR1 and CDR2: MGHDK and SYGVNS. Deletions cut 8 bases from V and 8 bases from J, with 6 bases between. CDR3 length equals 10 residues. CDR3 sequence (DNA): TGTGCCAGCGAGAGAGAAAAACTGTTTTTT. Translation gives CASEREKLFF. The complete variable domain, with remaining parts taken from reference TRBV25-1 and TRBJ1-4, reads EADIYQTPRYLVIGTGKKITLECSQTMGHDKMYWYQQDPGMELHLIHYSYGVNSTEKGDLSSESTVSRIRTEHFPLTLESARPSHTSQYLCASEREKLFFGSGTQLSVL.

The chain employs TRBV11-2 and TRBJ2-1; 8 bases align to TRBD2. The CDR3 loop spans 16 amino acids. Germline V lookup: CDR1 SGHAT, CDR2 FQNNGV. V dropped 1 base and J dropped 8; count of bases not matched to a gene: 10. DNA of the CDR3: TGTGCCAGCAGCTTAGGGACTGGTGGCGGGAGGTATGAGCAGTTCTTC. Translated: CASSLGTGGGRYEQFF.

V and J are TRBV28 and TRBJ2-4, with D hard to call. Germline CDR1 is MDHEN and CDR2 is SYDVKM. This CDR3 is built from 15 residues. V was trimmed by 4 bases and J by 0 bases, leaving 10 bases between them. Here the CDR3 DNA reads TGTGCCAGCAGTTCACCTATGTTAGCCAAAAACATTCAGTACTTC. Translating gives CASSSPMLAKNIQYF.

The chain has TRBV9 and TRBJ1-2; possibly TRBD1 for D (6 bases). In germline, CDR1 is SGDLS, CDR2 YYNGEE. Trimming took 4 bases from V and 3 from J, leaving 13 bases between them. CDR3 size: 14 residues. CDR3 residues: CASSPEGQHYGYTF. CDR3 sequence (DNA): TGTGCCAGCAGCCCCGAAGGACAGCACTATGGCTACACCTTC.

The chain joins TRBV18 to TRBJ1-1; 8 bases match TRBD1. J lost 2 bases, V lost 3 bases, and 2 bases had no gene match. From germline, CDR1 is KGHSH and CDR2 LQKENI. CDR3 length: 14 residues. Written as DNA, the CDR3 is TGTGCCAGCTCACCGGGGACAGGAAACACTGAAGCTTTCTTT. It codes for CASSPGTGNTEAFF. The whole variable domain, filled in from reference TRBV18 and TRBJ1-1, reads NAGVMQNPRHLVRRRGQEARLRCSPMKGHSHVYWYRQLPEEGLKFMVYLQKENIIDESGMPKERFSAEFPKEGPSILRIQQVVRGDSAAYFCASSPGTGNTEAFFGQGTRLTVV.

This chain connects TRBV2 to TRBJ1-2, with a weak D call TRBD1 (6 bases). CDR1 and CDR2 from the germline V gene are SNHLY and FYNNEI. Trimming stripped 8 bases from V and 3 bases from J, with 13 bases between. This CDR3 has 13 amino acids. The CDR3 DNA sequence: TGTGCCAGCGCCAGGACAGCTGACTATGGCTACACCTTC. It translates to CASARTADYGYTF.

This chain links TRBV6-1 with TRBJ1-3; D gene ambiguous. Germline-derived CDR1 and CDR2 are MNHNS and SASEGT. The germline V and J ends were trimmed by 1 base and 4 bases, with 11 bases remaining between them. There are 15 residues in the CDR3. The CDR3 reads CASSEEGHGGNTIYF. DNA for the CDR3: TGTGCCAGCAGTGAAGAAGGGCACGGAGGAAACACCATATATTTT.

The CDR3 loop is CASSPRLAGDLYEQYF. In nucleotides, the CDR3 is TGTGCCAGTAGTCCTCGCTTGGCGGGAGACCTCTACGAGCAGTACTTC. The chain uses TRBV19 and TRBJ2-7; 7 bases align to TRBD2. The CDR3 totals 16 residues. Germline-derived CDR1 and CDR2 are LNHDA and SQIVND (reference sequence). Trimming took 5 bases from V and 3 from J; bases not matched to a gene: 13.

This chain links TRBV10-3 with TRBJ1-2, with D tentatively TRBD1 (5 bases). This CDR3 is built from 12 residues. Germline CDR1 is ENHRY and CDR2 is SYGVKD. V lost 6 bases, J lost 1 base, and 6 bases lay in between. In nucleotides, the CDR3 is TGTGCCATCAGGGACAATAACTATGGCTACACCTTC. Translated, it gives CAIRDNNYGYTF.